The 19 T cell receptor beta chains below all came from one sample that was sequenced in a study of T-cell memory formation after mild COVID-19. Using its own MiXCR run on the 5' RACE reads, TCRdb lists one record per CDR3 protein. This table has over 500,000 distinct CDR3 sequences, approximately 15% appearing once. Sample: PBMCs or a T cell subset sorted from them (not recorded which). These receptors all stem from an adult woman who had mild COVID-19 (a few samples of this study predate the infection). Cell type and time point are not known.

The gene calls are TRBV25-1 and TRBJ2-7, with D perhaps matching TRBD2 (5 bases). Germline values: CDR1 MGHDK, CDR2 SYGVNS. V lost 4 bases and J 2 bases, leaving 27 bases between the germline ends. The CDR3 sequence is 19 residues long. CDR3 nucleotide sequence: TGTGCCAGCAGTGCGCTCAATGGAGGCAGGCCGGGCGAGCCCTACGAGCAGTACTTC. Translation: CASSALNGGRPGEPYEQYF.

The rearrangement links TRBV3-1 to TRBJ2-5, with TRBD2 identical over 7 bases. The germline V gene has CDR1 LGHDT and CDR2 YNNKEL (reference sequence). The CDR3 runs to 15 residues. The V and J ends lost 1 base and 1 base, in that order; junction bases with no gene match: 3. The CDR3 region has the DNA TGTGCCAGCAGCCAAGGAGCGGGGTCCCAAGAGACCCAGTACTTC. It yields the protein CASSQGAGSQETQYF.

The chain has TRBV24-1 and TRBJ1-2; D is unresolved. The CDR3 extends over 13 amino acids. Germline V gene lookup returns CDR1 KGHDR and CDR2 SFDVKD. V gave up 1 base and J gave up 8 bases, with 10 bases separating them. The CDR3 is CATSDFLGAGYTF. In DNA form, the CDR3 reads TGTGCCACCAGTGATTTTCTTGGTGCCGGCTACACCTTC.

The CDR3 region has the DNA TGTGCCAGCAGTTTAAGGACAGGGGGCGGCCAGCCCCAGCATTTT. It encodes CASSLRTGGGQPQHF. The V and J genes are TRBV28 and TRBJ1-5; 11 bases are shared with TRBD1. There are 15 residues in the CDR3. Trimming cost V 2 bases and J 7 bases; bases outside gene matches: 4. CDR1 and CDR2 (germline): MDHEN, SYDVKM.

This clonotype was observed a few times. The chain carries TRBV9 and TRBJ1-1; unclear D gene. Germline V gene lookup returns CDR1 SGDLS and CDR2 YYNGEE. The CDR3 sequence is 17 residues long. V lost 6 bases, J lost 0 bases, and 21 bases lay in between. For the CDR3, the DNA is TGTGCCAGCACCGGAGAAAAGAGAGGAGAGTTGAACACTGAAGCTTTCTTT. Amino acids: CASTGEKRGELNTEAFF. Filled out from reference TRBV9 and TRBJ1-1, the complete variable domain reads DSGVTQTPKHLITATGQRVTLRCSPRSGDLSVYWYQQSLDQGLQFLIQYYNGEERAKGNILERFSAQQFPDLHSELNLSSLELGDSALYFCASTGEKRGELNTEAFFGQGTRLTVV.

This clonotype was recorded once. The chain uses TRBV15 and TRBJ1-5; D may be TRBD1 (6 bases). The CDR3 has 14 residues. Trimming removed 1 base from V and 2 bases from J, with 6 bases in between. The germline V gene encodes CDR1 LNHNV and CDR2 YYDKDF (reference sequence). CDR3 DNA: TGTGCCACCAGCAGAGGACAGGGCAATCAGCCCCAGCATTTT. Translated: CATSRGQGNQPQHF.

The chain recombines TRBV5-4 with TRBJ1-2; no firm D call. With 4 bases removed from V and 7 bases from J, the gap between germline ends came to 20 bases. The CDR3 is made up of 15 amino acids. CDR1 is SGHNT and CDR2 is YYREEE in the germline V gene (reference sequence). The CDR3 nucleotides read TGTGCCAGCAGCCCCCCTCAGGCCACCTATGTTGGCTACACCTTC. This sequence encodes CASSPPQATYVGYTF.

This chain connects TRBV27 to TRBJ2-7, with a possible D match to TRBD1 (5 bases). The germline V gene encodes CDR1 MNHEY and CDR2 SMNVEV (reference sequence). V lost 4 bases to trimming and J lost 2 bases, with 9 bases between them. There are 13 residues in the CDR3. The DNA of the CDR3 is TGTGCCAGCAGTTCGACAGTCCCCTACGAGCAGTACTTC. Its translation is CASSSTVPYEQYF.

This clonotype has a count of ten or more. The chain is built from TRBV29-1 and TRBJ2-1; tentative D call: TRBD2 (6 bases). Germline values: CDR1 SQVTM, CDR2 ANQGSEA. This CDR3 is built from 10 residues. V gave up 8 bases and J gave up 7 bases, with 9 bases separating them. The CDR3 loop reads CSSGENEQFF. CDR3 nucleotide sequence: TGCAGCTCGGGAGAAAATGAGCAGTTCTTC.

Only a few counts were recorded for this clonotype. CDR3 nucleotides: TGTGCCAGCAGCCCCTCAGCGGGAGGGGCCGGGTACAATGAGCAGTTCTTC. It encodes CASSPSAGGAGYNEQFF. The chain is built from TRBV3-1 and TRBJ2-1; 10 positions match TRBD2. V lost 4 bases and J lost 4; bases outside the gene matches: 10. The germline V gene has CDR1 LGHDT and CDR2 YNNKEL (reference sequence). This CDR3 spans 17 amino acids.

In the case of this clonotype: This clone may be a read error of a much larger clone one base away. V and J are TRBV5-6 and TRBJ2-3, with D tentatively TRBD1 (6 bases). The CDR3 sequence is 18 residues long. The V and J ends lost 0 bases and 2 bases respectively, with 19 bases between them. CDR1 is SGHDT and CDR2 is YYEEEE in the germline V gene. The CDR3 sequence: CASSLARDTSYPTDTQYF. The CDR3 bases are TGTGCCAGCAGCTTGGCAAGGGACACCTCCTACCCCACAGATACGCAGTATTTT.

J is TRBJ2-2 and V is TRBV5-1; D uncertain. The CDR3 has 13 residues. V was trimmed by 4 bases and J by 4 bases, leaving 8 bases between them. Germline V lookup: CDR1 SGHRS, CDR2 YFSETQ. CDR3 in DNA: TGCGCCAGCAGCCCAGACCCCACCGGGGAGCTGTTTTTT. Encoded protein: CASSPDPTGELFF. Full variable domain (remainder filled in from reference TRBV5-1 and TRBJ2-2): KAGVTQTPRYLIKTRGQQVTLSCSPISGHRSVSWYQQTPGQGLQFLFEYFSETQRNKGNFPGRFSGRQFSNSRSEMNVSTLELGDSALYLCASSPDPTGELFFGEGSRLTVL.

This clonotype has just a few counts. This chain connects TRBV4-2 to TRBJ2-5, with 7 bases lining up with TRBD2. J gave up 5 bases and V 5 bases, and 8 bases lay outside the gene matches. The CDR3 spans 14 residues. Germline V lookup: CDR1 LGHNA, CDR2 YNFKEQ. The CDR3 nucleotides are TGTGCCAGCAGCGACACAAGGGGAGGGGAGACCCAGTACTTC. This codes for CASSDTRGGETQYF.

The chain uses TRBV7-9 and TRBJ2-1; TRBD2 matches at 9 bases. Germline CDR1 SEHNR, CDR2 FQNEAQ (reference sequence). This CDR3 is 16 amino acids long. After removal of 5 bases from V and 4 bases from J, the junction contained 9 bases not matched to a gene. The CDR3: CASSPPGTSKYNEQFF. CDR3 sequence (DNA): TGTGCCAGCAGCCCGCCTGGGACTAGCAAATACAATGAGCAGTTCTTC.

The chain has TRBV5-6 and TRBJ1-1, with D hard to call. The germline CDR1 and CDR2 sequences are SGHDT and YYEEEE. Trimming stripped 1 base from V and 7 bases from J, with 11 bases between. The CDR3 has 13 residues. Written as DNA, the CDR3 is TGTGCCAGCAGCTTGTTCCGGGTTGTTGAAGCTTTCTTT. Its translation is CASSLFRVVEAFF.

This chain links TRBV12-3 or TRBV12-4 with TRBJ1-2; no definite D call. The CDR3 spans 14 residues. The V end was cut by 5 bases, the J end by 3 bases, with 13 bases between. The DNA of the CDR3 is TGTGCCAGCAGTCAAGAAGCCCCCTACTATGGCTACACCTTC. Translating gives CASSQEAPYYGYTF.

This clonotype has only a few counts. The chain carries TRBV24-1 and TRBJ2-1; TRBD2 might be the D (8 bases). The CDR3 totals 16 residues. The V end lost 4 bases, the J end lost 5 bases, and 17 bases lay between the germline ends. The germline gives CDR1 KGHDR, CDR2 SFDVKD. The CDR3 DNA reads as TGTGCCACCAGTGACGTGACGGGAGGGGGCCACAATGAGCAGTTCTTC. Protein: CATSDVTGGGHNEQFF.

The sample holds many counts of this clonotype. V gene TRBV7-2 combines with J gene TRBJ2-3; the match to TRBD2 covers 9 bases. Germline V gene lookup returns CDR1 SGHTA and CDR2 FQGNSA. Trimming at V came to 1 base and at J to 0 bases, leaving 8 bases not matched to a gene. This CDR3 contains 18 residues. DNA for the CDR3: TGTGCCAGCAGCTTAGTACTAGCGGGCTTTTATAGCACAGATACGCAGTATTTT. It is translated as CASSLVLAGFYSTDTQYF.

The CDR3, as DNA: TGCGCCAGCAGCTTGGAACCGATGCACTCCACCTACGAGCAGTACTTC. It specifies CASSLEPMHSTYEQYF. The chain is built from TRBV5-1 and TRBJ2-7; no clear D gene. The ends were cut back, 0 bases at V and 2 bases at J, with 15 bases in the middle. Germline values: CDR1 SGHRS, CDR2 YFSETQ. The CDR3 covers 16 residues.